A single T cell receptor beta chain is shown here with its context. Its target is not known. Recipients were bled about 28 days pretransplant and at posttransplant days 30, 100, 180. This specimen comes from a study of T cell clonotyping in hematopoietic cell transplantation. Study outcomes and limitations: Few recipient clonotypes overlapped donors; over 97% were de novo at given depth.

The CDR3 covers 16 residues. Germline lookup yields CDR1 KGHSH and CDR2 LQKENI. Trimming removed 6 bases from V and 0 bases from J; junction bases left unmatched: 5. The method was immunoSEQ multiplex PCR; TCRdb's version includes in-frame clones alone and lacks a portion of them. The sample has more than 4,500 clones, about 84% seen once. The sample was peripheral blood mononuclear cells, taken 30 days after allogeneic stem cell transplant. The rearrangement uses TRBV18 and TRBJ1-4; 9 bases map to TRBD1. The source of this sequence is a male patient in his sixties or seventies who had an allogeneic stem cell transplant from an unrelated donor, so the T cells may come from the graft donor. Some clones in this sample may be carry-over from other donors' samples. This CDR3 reads CASSLDRGATNEKLFF. The CDR3 DNA reads as TGTGCCAGCTCCCTCGACAGGGGGGCAACTAATGAAAAACTGTTTTTT.